What follows describes a single T cell receptor beta chain. The data are from a study of cytomegalovirus exposure and HLA in healthy donors. The study ran its PCR with 60 Vbeta and 13 Jbeta primers. Profiled with immunoSEQ multiplex PCR; TCRdb holds only in-frame clones, not every one. The profile covers under 150,000 clones, with around 80% appearing a single time and around 3.6% taken by the ten largest. This CDR3 contains 12 residues. The V and J ends lost 11 bases and 7 bases respectively, with 12 bases between them. Germline CDR1 SGHNT, CDR2 YENEEA. J is TRBJ1-6 and V is TRBV11-3; maybe TRBD1 (5 bases). The sequenced sample was PBMCs. This receptor was taken from a woman aged 35 to 49 in good health and CMV-seronegative. The CDR3 here is CASGWYNSPLHF. The CDR3 DNA is TGTGCCTCAGGGTGGTACAATTCACCCCTCCACTTT.